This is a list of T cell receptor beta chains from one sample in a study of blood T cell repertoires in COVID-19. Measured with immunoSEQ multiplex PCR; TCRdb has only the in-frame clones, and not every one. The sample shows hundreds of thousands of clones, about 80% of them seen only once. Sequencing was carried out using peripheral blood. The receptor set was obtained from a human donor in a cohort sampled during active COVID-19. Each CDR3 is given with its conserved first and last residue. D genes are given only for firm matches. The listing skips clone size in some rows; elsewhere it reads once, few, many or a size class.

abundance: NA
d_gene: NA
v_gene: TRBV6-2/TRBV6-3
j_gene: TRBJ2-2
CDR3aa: CASSPGDTGELFF
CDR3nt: TGTGCCAGCAGCCCCGGAGATACCGGGGAGCTGTTTTTT

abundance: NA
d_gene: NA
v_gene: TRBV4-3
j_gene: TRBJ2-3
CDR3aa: CASSQLQGSDTQYF
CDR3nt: TGCGCCAGCAGCCAACTGCAGGGTTCAGATACGCAGTATTTT

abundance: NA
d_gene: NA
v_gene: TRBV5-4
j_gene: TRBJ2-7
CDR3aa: CASSSRFGGDEQYF
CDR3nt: TGTGCCAGCAGCTCAAGGTTCGGGGGTGACGAGCAGTACTTC

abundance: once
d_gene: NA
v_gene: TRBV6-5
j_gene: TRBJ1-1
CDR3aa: CASSYWKSGGAFF
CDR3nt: TGTGCCAGCAGTTACTGGAAATCTGGAGGAGCTTTCTTT

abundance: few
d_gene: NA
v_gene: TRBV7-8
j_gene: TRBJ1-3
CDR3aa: CASSLGVRFSSGNTIYF
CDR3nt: TGTGCCAGCAGCCTAGGCGTCAGGTTTTCCTCTGGAAACACCATATATTTT

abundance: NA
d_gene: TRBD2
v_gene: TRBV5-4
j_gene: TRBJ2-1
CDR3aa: CASSQDLGGASYNEQFF
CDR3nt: TGTGCCAGCAGTCAAGATCTCGGGGGGGCTTCCTACAATGAGCAGTTCTTC

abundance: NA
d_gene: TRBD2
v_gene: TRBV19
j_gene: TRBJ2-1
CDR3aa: CASSTLTSGRAKNEQFF
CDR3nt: TGTGCCAGTAGTACACTGACTAGCGGGAGGGCCAAGAATGAGCAGTTCTTC

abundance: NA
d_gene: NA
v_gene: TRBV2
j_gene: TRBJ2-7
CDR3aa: CASSPRPDYEQYF
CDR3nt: TGTGCCAGCAGCCCCAGGCCGGACTACGAGCAGTACTTC

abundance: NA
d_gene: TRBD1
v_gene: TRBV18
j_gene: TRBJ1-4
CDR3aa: CASSPGRDRGEKLFF
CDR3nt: TGTGCCAGCTCACCTGGCCGGGACAGGGGTGAAAAACTGTTTTTT

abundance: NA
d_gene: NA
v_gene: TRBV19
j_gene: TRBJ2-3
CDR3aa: CATAVGGSADTQYF
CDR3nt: TGTGCCACGGCTGTTGGGGGGTCCGCAGATACGCAGTATTTT

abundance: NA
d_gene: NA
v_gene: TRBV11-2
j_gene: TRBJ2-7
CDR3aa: CASSPRVDYFYEQYF
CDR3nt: TGTGCCAGCAGCCCGAGGGTGGACTATTTCTACGAGCAGTACTTC

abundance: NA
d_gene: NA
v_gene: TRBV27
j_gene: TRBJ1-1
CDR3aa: CASRGHLNTEAFF
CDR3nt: TGTGCCAGCAGGGGACACTTGAACACTGAAGCTTTCTTT

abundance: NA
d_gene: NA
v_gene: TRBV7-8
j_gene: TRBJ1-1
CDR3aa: CASSTTANTEAFF
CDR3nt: TGTGCCAGCAGCACAACAGCGAACACTGAAGCTTTCTTT

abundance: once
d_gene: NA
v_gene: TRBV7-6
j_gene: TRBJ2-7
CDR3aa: CASSEVPGGAYEQYF
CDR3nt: TGTGCCAGCAGCGAAGTACCCGGCGGGGCCTACGAGCAGTACTTC

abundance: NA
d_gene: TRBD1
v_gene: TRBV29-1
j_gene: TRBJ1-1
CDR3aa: CSVRTGVTEAFF
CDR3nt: TGCAGCGTTAGGACAGGGGTAACTGAAGCTTTCTTT

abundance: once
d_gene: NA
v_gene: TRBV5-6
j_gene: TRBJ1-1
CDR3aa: CASSALRTEAFF
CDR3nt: TGTGCCAGCAGCGCCTTACGGACTGAAGCTTTCTTT